This entry lists 8 T cell receptor beta chains sequenced from one sample in a study of Graves' ophthalmopathy and Graves' hyperthyroidism. Amplification of TCR beta CDR3 regions used RNA transcripts. Investigators did first-round RT-PCR with HTBI primers, then second-round multiplex PCR. TCRdb itself ran the multiplex PCR reads through MiXCR, one entry per CDR3 protein. The table lists approximately 1.2 million distinct CDR3 sequences, about 35% of them singletons. Sequencing used peripheral blood or thyroid tissue (not recorded which). The receptor source for this set is an adult man with Graves' hyperthyroidism.

The chain employs TRBV5-1 and TRBJ1-4; D remains unclear. The CDR3 spans 15 residues. The ends were cut back, 0 bases at V and 5 bases at J, with 11 bases in the middle. Looked up from germline, CDR1 is SGHRS and CDR2 is YFSETQ. CDR3 region: CASSLEGLPNEKLFF. CDR3 nucleotide sequence: TGCGCCAGCAGCTTGGAAGGGTTACCAAATGAAAAACTGTTTTTT.

This sequence joins TRBV25-1 and TRBJ2-3; 8 bases are shared with TRBD1. This CDR3 has 15 residues. The V gene end was trimmed by 11 bases and the J gene end by 0 bases; junction bases not matched to a gene: 10. Germline V lookup: CDR1 MGHDK, CDR2 SYGVNS. The CDR3 DNA reads TGTGCCTGGACCGAGACAGGGGCTAGCACAGATACGCAGTATTTT. This gives the protein CAWTETGASTDTQYF.

There are many counts of this clonotype. V and J are TRBV20-1 and TRBJ1-5; 9 nucleotides match TRBD1. V gave up 2 bases and J gave up 3 bases; unmatched junction bases: 5. CDR3 length: 15 amino acids. Germline CDR1 and CDR2: DFQATT and SNEGSKA (reference sequence). The CDR3 DNA is TGCAGTGCTAGACGACAGGGGGGATTCAATCAGCCCCAGCATTTT. Its translation is CSARRQGGFNQPQHF.

This chain links TRBV19 with TRBJ1-6; a possible D gene is TRBD1 (5 bases). V lost 6 bases and J lost 9, with 18 bases in between. Germline V gene data show CDR1 as LNHDA and CDR2 as SQIVND (reference sequence). This CDR3 has 15 residues. CDR3 sequence: CASSNDRYEGSPLHF. The DNA for the CDR3 is TGTGCCAGTAGCAACGACAGATACGAGGGTTCACCCCTCCACTTT.

The rearrangement joins TRBV5-6 to TRBJ2-5, with TRBD2 as a possible D gene (6 bases). The CDR3 has 12 residues. Deletions cut 7 bases from V and 3 bases from J, with 10 bases between. Germline V gene sequence: CDR1 SGHDT, CDR2 YYEEEE. CDR3 amino acids: CASGRLEETQYF. CDR3 in DNA: TGTGCCAGCGGGAGGTTAGAAGAGACCCAGTACTTC. The full variable domain, completed using reference TRBV5-6 and TRBJ2-5, is DAGVTQSPTHLIKTRGQQVTLRCSPKSGHDTVSWYQQALGQGPQFIFQYYEEEERQRGNFPDRFSGHQFPNYSSELNVNALLLGDSALYLCASGRLEETQYFGPGTRLLVL.

As concerns this clonotype: A junction boundary mismatches the germline segment, possibly from a read error. The J gene is TRBJ2-7, the V gene TRBV11-2; the match to TRBD2 covers 11 bases. This CDR3 is built from 15 residues. Germline values: CDR1 SGHAT, CDR2 FQNNGV. The CDR3 DNA sequence: TGCGCCAGCAGCTCCCGACTAGCGGGATCCGACGAGCAGTACTTC. Protein sequence: CASSSRLAGSDEQYF. The full variable domain, with the rest looked up from reference TRBV11-2 and TRBJ2-7, is EAGVAQSPRYKIIEKRQSVAFWCNPISGHATLYWYQQILGQGPKLLIQFQNNGVVDDSQLPKDRFSAERLKGVDSTLKIQPAKLEDSAVYLCASSSRLAGSDEQYFGPGTRLTVT.

This clonotype was seen ten or more times. V and J are TRBV10-1 and TRBJ2-6, with D unresolved. Germline V gives CDR1 WNHNN, CDR2 SYGVQD (reference sequence). Trimming removed 8 bases at V and 0 bases at J, with 11 bases between. The CDR3 is made up of 15 amino acids. The CDR3: CASGRYSSGANVLTF. CDR3 nucleotides: TGCGCCAGCGGCAGATATAGCTCTGGGGCCAACGTCCTGACTTTC.

This clonotype was counted ten times or more. The chain carries TRBV7-4 and TRBJ1-3; D uncertain. V was cut by 1 base and J by 2 bases, with 6 bases left in between. The CDR3 runs 14 residues. Per germline, CDR1 SGHVT and CDR2 SQSDAQ. The CDR3, as DNA: TGTGCCAGCAGCTTAGACTCCACTGGAAACACCATATATTTT. Its translation: CASSLDSTGNTIYF.